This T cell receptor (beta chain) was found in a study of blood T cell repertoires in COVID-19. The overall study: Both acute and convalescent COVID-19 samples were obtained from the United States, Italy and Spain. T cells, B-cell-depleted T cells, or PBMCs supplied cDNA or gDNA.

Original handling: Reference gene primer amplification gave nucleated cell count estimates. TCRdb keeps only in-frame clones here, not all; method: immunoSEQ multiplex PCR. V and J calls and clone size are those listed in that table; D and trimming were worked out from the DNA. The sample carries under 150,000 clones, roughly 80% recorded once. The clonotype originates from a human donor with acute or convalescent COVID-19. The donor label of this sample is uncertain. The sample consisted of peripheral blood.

CDR3 in DNA: TGTGCCAGCAGTGAAGCGCTGGGACAGGTTTTAGTTTCCTATGGCTACACCTTC. Protein product: CASSEALGQVLVSYGYTF. The gene calls are TRBV2 and TRBJ1-2, with 8 positions matching TRBD1. The CDR3 consists of 18 residues. Germline V CDR1 and CDR2: SNHLY, FYNNEI. V was pared by 0 bases and J by 4 bases, with 13 bases of the junction left unmatched.